This TCR beta chain emerged from a study of regulatory T cells in long-lasting Graves disease. General study findings and limits: With some 2,500 shared public clonotypes, persistent patients exceeded new patients, who shared around 970.

CDR3 regions were amplified by Arm-PCR using iRepertoire HTBI primers to build TCR beta libraries. MiXCR, run by TCRdb on the multiplex PCR reads, gives a single entry per CDR3 protein. The table has 510,000 or so distinct CDR3 sequences, more than 10% seen once. Trimming left V 3 bases short and J 7 bases short, with 15 bases between. This CDR3 comprises 14 residues. Germline V gene data show CDR1 as GTSNPN and CDR2 as SVGIG (reference sequence). This clonotype was observed a handful of times. What it binds is not known. Described time point: newly diagnosed GD, antithyroid drugs for less than 3 months. The TCR library used RNA extracted from PBMCs. These same data were also listed under a study on T cells in Graves' hyperthyroidism and ophthalmopathy. That work contributes: Participants, patients aged 18 to 65, had newly diagnosed hyperthyroidism with a duration under 2 months. The HTBI primer set was used in a first-round RT-PCR of the TCR CDR3.

The sequence derives from a young woman with Graves disease. V gene TRBV30 combines with J gene TRBJ1-4, with D tentatively TRBD1 (6 bases). The sample was peripheral blood mononuclear cells (PBMCs), taken at new diagnosis, from a patient treated with antithyroid drugs. CDR3 region: CAWRGGGKGEKLFF. The CDR3 region has the DNA TGTGCCTGGAGAGGCGGGGGCAAGGGTGAAAAACTGTTTTTT.